This T cell receptor (beta chain) was recorded in a study of regulatory T cells in long-lasting Graves disease. The CDR3 sequence is 12 residues long. V lost 6 bases, J lost 9 bases, and 12 bases lay in between. The time point is: newly diagnosed GD, antithyroid drugs for less than 3 months. RNA isolated from PBMCs was used to make the TCR library. With iRepertoire HTBI primers and Arm-PCR of CDR3 regions, TCR beta libraries were built. TCRdb recomputed calls from the multiplex PCR reads with MiXCR, one row per CDR3 protein. The profile shows some 600,000 distinct CDR3 sequences, 16% of them singletons. This same sample was also taken into another study, of T cells in Graves' hyperthyroidism and ophthalmopathy. From that study: Patients showing uncontrolled infection, other autoimmune disease, pregnancy or lactation were ineligible.

The sample in question was peripheral blood mononuclear cells (PBMCs), obtained at new diagnosis, from a patient treated with antithyroid drugs. The J gene is TRBJ1-3, the V gene TRBV12-3 or TRBV12-4, with D hard to call. This sequence originates from a man between 18 and 35 years old with Graves disease. CDR3 sequence reads: CASSGMAGTIYF. The CDR3 region has the DNA TGTGCCAGCAGCGGCATGGCGGGCACCATATATTTT.